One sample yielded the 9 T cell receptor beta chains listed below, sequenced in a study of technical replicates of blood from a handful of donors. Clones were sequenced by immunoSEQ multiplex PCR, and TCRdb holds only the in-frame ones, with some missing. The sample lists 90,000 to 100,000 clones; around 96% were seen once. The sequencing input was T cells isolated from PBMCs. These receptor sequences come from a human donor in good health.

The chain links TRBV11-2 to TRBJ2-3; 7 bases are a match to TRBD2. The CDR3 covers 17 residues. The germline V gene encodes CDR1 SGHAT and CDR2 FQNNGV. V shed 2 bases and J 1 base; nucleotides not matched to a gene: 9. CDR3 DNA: TGTGCCAGCAGCTTACTTGGCGGGAGTGCGGGCACAGATACGCAGTATTTT. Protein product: CASSLLGGSAGTDTQYF.

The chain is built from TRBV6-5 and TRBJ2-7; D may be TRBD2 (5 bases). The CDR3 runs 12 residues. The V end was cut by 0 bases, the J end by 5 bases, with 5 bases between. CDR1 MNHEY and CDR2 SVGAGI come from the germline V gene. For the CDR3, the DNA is TGTGCCAGCAGTTACTCCGGGGACGAGCAGTACTTC. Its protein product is CASSYSGDEQYF.

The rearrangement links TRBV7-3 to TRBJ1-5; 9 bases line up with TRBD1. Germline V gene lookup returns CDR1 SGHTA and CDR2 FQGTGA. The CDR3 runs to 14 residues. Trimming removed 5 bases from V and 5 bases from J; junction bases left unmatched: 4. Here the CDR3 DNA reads TGTGCCAGCAGCCCGACAGGGGGGGATCAGCCCCAGCATTTT. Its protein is CASSPTGGDQPQHF.

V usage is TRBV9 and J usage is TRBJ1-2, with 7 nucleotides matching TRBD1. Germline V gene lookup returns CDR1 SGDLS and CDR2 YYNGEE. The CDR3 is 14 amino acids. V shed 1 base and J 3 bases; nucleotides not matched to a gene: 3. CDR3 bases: TGTGCCAGCAGCGTACAGGGGGGTGACTATGGCTACACCTTC. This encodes CASSVQGGDYGYTF.

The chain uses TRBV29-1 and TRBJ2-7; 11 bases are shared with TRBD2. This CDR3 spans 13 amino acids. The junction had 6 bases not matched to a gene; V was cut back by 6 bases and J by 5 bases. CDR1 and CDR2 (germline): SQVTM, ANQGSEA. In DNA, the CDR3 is TGCAGCGTCGCCACTAGCGGGAGCGACGAGCAGTACTTC. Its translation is CSVATSGSDEQYF.

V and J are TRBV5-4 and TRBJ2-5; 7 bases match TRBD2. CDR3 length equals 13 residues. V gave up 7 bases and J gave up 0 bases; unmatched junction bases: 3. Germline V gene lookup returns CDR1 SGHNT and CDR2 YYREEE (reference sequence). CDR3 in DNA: TGTGCCAGCCTAGGACTAGACCAAGAGACCCAGTACTTC. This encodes CASLGLDQETQYF.

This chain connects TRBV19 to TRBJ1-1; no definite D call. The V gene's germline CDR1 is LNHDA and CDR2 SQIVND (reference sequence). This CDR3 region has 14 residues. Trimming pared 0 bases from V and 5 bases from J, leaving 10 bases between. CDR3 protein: CASSIDQGGTEAFF. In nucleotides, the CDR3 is TGTGCCAGTAGTATAGATCAAGGAGGGACTGAAGCTTTCTTT.

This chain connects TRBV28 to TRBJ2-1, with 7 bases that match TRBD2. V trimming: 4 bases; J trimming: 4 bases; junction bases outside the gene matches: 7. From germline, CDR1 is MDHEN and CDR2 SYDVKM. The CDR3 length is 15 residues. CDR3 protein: CASSYTSDEYNEQFF. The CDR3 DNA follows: TGTGCCAGCAGTTATACTAGCGATGAGTACAATGAGCAGTTCTTC.

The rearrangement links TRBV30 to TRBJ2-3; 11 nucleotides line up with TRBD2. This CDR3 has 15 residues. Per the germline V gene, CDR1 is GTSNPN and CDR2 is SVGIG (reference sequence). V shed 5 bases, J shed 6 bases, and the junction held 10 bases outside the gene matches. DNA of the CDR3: TGTGCCTGGTCTAAGGGACTAGCGGTCGTTGATACGCAGTATTTT. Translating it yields CAWSKGLAVVDTQYF.